The 13 T cell receptor beta chains in this list originate from one sample, sequenced in a study of T cell repertoires in cytomegalovirus infection. TCRdb re-analysed the reads in MiXCR, keeping a single row per CDR3 protein. Of fewer than 350,000 distinct CDR3 sequences listed, 8% to 10% are singletons. The sequenced material came from PBMCs. These receptor sequences come from a human donor in good health (CMV status not recorded). Some clones in this sample may be carry-over from other donors' samples.

The rearrangement links TRBV30 to TRBJ2-7; D uncertain. The V and J ends lost 3 bases and 6 bases respectively, with 12 bases between them. CDR3 length: 12 amino acids. Germline values: CDR1 GTSNPN, CDR2 SVGIG (reference sequence). CDR3 amino acids: CAWSPLGGEQYF. In DNA, the CDR3 is TGTGCCTGGAGCCCCCTCGGCGGCGAGCAGTACTTC.

This clonotype turned up a few times. The chain has TRBV20-1 and TRBJ1-2, with a possible D match to TRBD1 (5 bases). In germline, CDR1 is DFQATT, CDR2 SNEGSKA (reference sequence). The CDR3 loop spans 14 amino acids. V gave up 5 bases and J gave up 3 bases, with 16 bases separating them. CDR3 sequence reads: CSAPNGRADYGYTF. CDR3 nucleotide sequence: TGCAGTGCTCCGAACGGCAGGGCTGACTATGGCTACACCTTC.

This clonotype was recorded many times. J is TRBJ2-2 and V is TRBV7-2; D is uncertain. Germline V gene lookup returns CDR1 SGHTA and CDR2 FQGNSA. The CDR3 is 14 amino acids. Between the trimmed V and J ends, which lost 4 bases and 9 bases, there was a span of 15 bases. This CDR3 reads CASSSQSGPRELFF. CDR3 nucleotide sequence: TGTGCCAGCAGCTCCCAAAGTGGGCCCCGGGAGCTGTTTTTT.

The chain uses TRBV6-5 and TRBJ1-1, with TRBD1 as a possible D gene (5 bases). Germline V gene data show CDR1 as MNHEY and CDR2 as SVGAGI. V lost 5 bases and J lost 4, with 17 bases in between. The CDR3 covers 15 residues. The CDR3 protein is CASSPGRGAATEAFF. The DNA of the CDR3 is TGTGCCAGCAGTCCTGGGAGGGGAGCGGCCACTGAAGCTTTCTTT.

Only a few counts were recorded for this clonotype. J is TRBJ1-6 and V is TRBV11-1, with a weak D call TRBD1 (6 bases). V shed 2 bases and J shed 7 bases, with 12 bases lying between them. This CDR3 region has 15 residues. CDR1 SGHAT and CDR2 FQDESV come from the germline V gene (reference sequence). The CDR3 sequence is CASSLRGNPNSPLHF. CDR3 in DNA: TGTGCCAGCAGCTTAAGGGGGAACCCAAATTCACCCCTCCACTTT. The complete variable domain, with remaining parts taken from reference TRBV11-1 and TRBJ1-6, reads EAEVAQSPRYKITEKSQAVAFWCDPISGHATLYWYRQILGQGPELLVQFQDESVVDDSQLPKDRFSAERLKGVDSTLKIQPAELGDSAMYLCASSLRGNPNSPLHFGNGTRLTVT.

This clonotype has a handful of counts. The gene calls are TRBV6-6 and TRBJ1-5; D is uncertain. This CDR3 contains 12 residues. The germline V and J ends were trimmed by 7 bases and 6 bases, with 10 bases remaining between them. Germline CDR1 reads MNHNY; CDR2 reads SVGAGI (reference sequence). The CDR3 here is CASNNFVQPQHF. CDR3 nucleotides: TGTGCCAGCAACAACTTTGTTCAGCCCCAGCATTTT.

This clonotype was counted at least ten times. The chain combines TRBV27 with TRBJ2-2; 10 nucleotides align to TRBD1. Germline V CDR1 and CDR2: MNHEY, SMNVEV (reference sequence). CDR3 length equals 16 residues. With V trimmed by 3 bases and J by 4 bases, 5 bases remained unmatched. The CDR3 sequence is CASSFVRTGGTGELFF. The CDR3 DNA is TGTGCCAGCAGTTTTGTTCGGACAGGGGGCACCGGGGAGCTGTTTTTT.

This clonotype was seen many times. The J gene is TRBJ2-3, the V gene TRBV7-2, with D perhaps matching TRBD1 or TRBD2 (5 bases each). This CDR3 is 15 amino acids long. The V and J ends lost 5 bases and 1 base respectively, with 13 bases between them. Per the germline V gene, CDR1 is SGHTA and CDR2 is FQGNSA. CDR3 residues: CASSPREMGTDTQYF. CDR3 coding DNA: TGTGCCAGCAGCCCCAGGGAGATGGGCACAGATACGCAGTATTTT.

In this sample, this clonotype turned up many times. The gene calls are TRBV7-2 and TRBJ2-1; D remains ambiguous. Per germline, CDR1 SGHTA and CDR2 FQGNSA. Trimming stripped 5 bases from V and 7 bases from J, with 18 bases between. The CDR3 has 15 residues. The CDR3 is CASSRPGPQANEQFF. CDR3 coding DNA: TGTGCCAGCAGCCGGCCGGGCCCCCAGGCAAATGAGCAGTTCTTC.

This clonotype has only a few counts. This chain joins TRBV5-1 and TRBJ2-1, with a possible D match to TRBD2 (6 bases). The V and J ends lost 2 bases and 2 bases respectively, with 11 bases between them. There are 15 residues in the CDR3. CDR1 and CDR2 from the germline V gene are SGHRS and YFSETQ. CDR3 DNA sequence: TGCGCCAGCAGCTTTAGTGGGGGGACCTACAATGAGCAGTTCTTC. Protein sequence: CASSFSGGTYNEQFF.

This clonotype was counted many times. The chain couples TRBV12-3 or TRBV12-4 to TRBJ1-1, with 8 bases identical to TRBD1. CDR3 size: 15 residues. Unmatched junction bases numbered 14, after V lost 10 bases and J lost 4 bases. This CDR3 is CANTRAGGLATEAFF. The CDR3 bases are TGTGCCAACACAAGGGCAGGGGGCTTAGCCACTGAAGCTTTCTTT.

This clonotype was detected a few times. The rearrangement links TRBV27 to TRBJ1-2; 7 bases map to TRBD1. The CDR3 contains 17 residues. Losses at the gene ends were 2 bases for V and 8 bases for J; bases not matched to a gene: 17. CDR1 is MNHEY, CDR2 SMNVEV, per germline (reference sequence). The CDR3 reads CASSLIAHTGESGGYTF. The CDR3 DNA follows: TGTGCCAGCAGTTTAATCGCTCATACAGGGGAGTCTGGGGGCTACACCTTC.

This clonotype was picked up many times. The CDR3 bases are TGTGCCAGCAGTAGGGTAGGGACCTACGAGCAGTACTTC. Amino acids: CASSRVGTYEQYF. This chain links TRBV6-1 with TRBJ2-7; D unclear. Per the germline V gene, CDR1 is MNHNS and CDR2 is SASEGT. This CDR3 region has 13 residues. The ends were cut back, 5 bases at V and 2 bases at J, with 10 bases in the middle.